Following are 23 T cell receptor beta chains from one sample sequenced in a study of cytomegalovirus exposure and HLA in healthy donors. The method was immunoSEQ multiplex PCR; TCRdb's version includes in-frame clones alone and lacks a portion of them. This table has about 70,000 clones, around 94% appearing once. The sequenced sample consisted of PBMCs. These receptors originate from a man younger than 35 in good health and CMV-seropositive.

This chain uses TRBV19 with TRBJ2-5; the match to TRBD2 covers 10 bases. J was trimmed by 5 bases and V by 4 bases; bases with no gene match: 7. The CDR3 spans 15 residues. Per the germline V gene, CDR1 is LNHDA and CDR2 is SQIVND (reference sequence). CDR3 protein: CASSTASGSWETQYF. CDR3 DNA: TGTGCCAGTAGTACAGCTAGCGGGAGTTGGGAGACCCAGTACTTC.

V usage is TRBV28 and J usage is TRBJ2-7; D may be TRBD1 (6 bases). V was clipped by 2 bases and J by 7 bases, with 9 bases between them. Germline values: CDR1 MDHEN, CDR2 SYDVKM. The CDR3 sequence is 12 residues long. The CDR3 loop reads CASSLVQGEQYF. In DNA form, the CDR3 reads TGTGCCAGCAGTTTAGTACAGGGAGAGCAGTACTTC.

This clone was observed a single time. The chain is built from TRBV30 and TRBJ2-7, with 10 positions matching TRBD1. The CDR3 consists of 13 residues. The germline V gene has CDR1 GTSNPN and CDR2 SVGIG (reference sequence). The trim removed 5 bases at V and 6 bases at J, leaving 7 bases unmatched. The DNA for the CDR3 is TGTGCCTGGGGGGACAGGGGCCGGCTCGAGCAGTACTTC. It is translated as CAWGDRGRLEQYF.

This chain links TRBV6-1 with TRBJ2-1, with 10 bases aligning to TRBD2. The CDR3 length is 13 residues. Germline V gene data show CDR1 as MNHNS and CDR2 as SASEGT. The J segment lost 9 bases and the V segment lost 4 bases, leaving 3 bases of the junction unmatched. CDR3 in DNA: TGTGCCAGCAGTGTAGCGGGAGGACTTGAGCAGTTCTTC. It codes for CASSVAGGLEQFF.

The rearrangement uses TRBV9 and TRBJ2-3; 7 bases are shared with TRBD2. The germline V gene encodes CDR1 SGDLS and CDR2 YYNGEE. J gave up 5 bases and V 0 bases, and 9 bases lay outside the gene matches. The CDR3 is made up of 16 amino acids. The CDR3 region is CASSVAGVAGGDTQYF. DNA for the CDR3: TGTGCCAGCAGCGTAGCGGGAGTAGCGGGTGGAGATACGCAGTATTTT.

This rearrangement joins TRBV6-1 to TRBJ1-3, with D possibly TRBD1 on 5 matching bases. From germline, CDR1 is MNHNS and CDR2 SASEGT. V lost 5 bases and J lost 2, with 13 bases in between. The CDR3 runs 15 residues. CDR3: CASSPAGYPGNTIYF. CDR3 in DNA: TGTGCCAGCAGTCCGGCAGGGTACCCTGGAAACACCATATATTTT.

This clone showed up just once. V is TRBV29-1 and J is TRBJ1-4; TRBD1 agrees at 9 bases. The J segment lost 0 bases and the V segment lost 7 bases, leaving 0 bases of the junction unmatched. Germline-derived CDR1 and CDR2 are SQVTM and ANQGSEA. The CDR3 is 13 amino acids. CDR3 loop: CSGQGATNEKLFF. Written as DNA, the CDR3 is TGCAGCGGACAGGGGGCAACTAATGAAAAACTGTTTTTT. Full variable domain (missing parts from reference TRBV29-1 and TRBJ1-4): SAVISQKPSRDICQRGTSLTIQCQVDSQVTMMFWYRQQPGQSLTLIATANQGSEATYESGFVIDKFPISRPNLTFSTLTVSNMSPEDSSIYLCSGQGATNEKLFFGSGTQLSVL.

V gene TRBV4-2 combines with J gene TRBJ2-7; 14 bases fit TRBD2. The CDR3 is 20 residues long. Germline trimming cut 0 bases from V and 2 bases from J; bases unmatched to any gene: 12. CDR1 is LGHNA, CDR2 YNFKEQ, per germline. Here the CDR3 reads CASSQERTSGGPPSAYEQYF. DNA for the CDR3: TGTGCCAGCAGCCAAGAAAGGACTAGCGGGGGGCCCCCCTCGGCCTACGAGCAGTACTTC.

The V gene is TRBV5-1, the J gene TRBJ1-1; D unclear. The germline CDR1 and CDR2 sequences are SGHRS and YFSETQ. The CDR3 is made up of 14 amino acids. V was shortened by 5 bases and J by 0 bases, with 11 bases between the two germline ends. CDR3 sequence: CASSISVLNTEAFF. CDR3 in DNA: TGCGCCAGCAGTATTTCGGTTTTGAACACTGAAGCTTTCTTT.

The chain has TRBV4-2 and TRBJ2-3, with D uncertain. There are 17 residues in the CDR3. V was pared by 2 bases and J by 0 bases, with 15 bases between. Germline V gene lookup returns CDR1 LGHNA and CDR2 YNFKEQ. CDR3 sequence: CASSQSLFAASTDTQYF. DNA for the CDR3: TGTGCCAGCAGCCAATCCCTCTTTGCGGCTAGCACAGATACGCAGTATTTT.

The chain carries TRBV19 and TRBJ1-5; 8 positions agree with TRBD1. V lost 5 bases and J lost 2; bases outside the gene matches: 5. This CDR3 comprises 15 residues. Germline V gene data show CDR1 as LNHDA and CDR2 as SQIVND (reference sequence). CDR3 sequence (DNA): TGTGCCAGTAGTGTGGACAGGGCTGGCAATCAGCCCCAGCATTTT. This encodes CASSVDRAGNQPQHF.

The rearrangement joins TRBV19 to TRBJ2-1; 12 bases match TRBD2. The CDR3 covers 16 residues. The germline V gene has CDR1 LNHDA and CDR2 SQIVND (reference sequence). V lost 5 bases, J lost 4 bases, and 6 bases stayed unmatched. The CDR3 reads CASSSPGLAGYNEQFF. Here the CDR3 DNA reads TGTGCCAGTAGTTCACCGGGACTAGCGGGTTACAATGAGCAGTTCTTC.

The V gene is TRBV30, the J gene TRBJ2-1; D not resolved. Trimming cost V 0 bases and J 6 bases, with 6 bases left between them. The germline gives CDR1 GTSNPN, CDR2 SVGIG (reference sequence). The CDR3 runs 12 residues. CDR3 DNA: TGTGCCTGGAGTGTAAAGCTCAATGAGCAGTTCTTC. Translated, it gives CAWSVKLNEQFF.

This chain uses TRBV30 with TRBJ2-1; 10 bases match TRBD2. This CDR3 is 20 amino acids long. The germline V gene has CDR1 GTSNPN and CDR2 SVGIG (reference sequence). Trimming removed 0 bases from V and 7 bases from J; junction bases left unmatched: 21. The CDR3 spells CAWSVSLASGRESPWNEQFF. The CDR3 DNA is TGTGCCTGGAGTGTAAGTCTGGCTAGCGGGAGAGAGAGTCCTTGGAATGAGCAGTTCTTC.

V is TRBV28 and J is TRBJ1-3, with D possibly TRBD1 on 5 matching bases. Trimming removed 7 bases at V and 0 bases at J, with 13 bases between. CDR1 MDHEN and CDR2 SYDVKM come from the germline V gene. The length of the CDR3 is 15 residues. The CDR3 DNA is TGTGCCAGCAATCCCCAGGGCTTCTCTGGAAACACCATATATTTT. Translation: CASNPQGFSGNTIYF.

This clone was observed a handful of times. CDR3 bases: TGTGCCAGTAGTTCGGACAGGGACTACGAGCAGTACTTC. The encoded protein is CASSSDRDYEQYF. This chain joins TRBV19 and TRBJ2-7; the match to TRBD1 covers 8 bases. Germline loops: CDR1 LNHDA, CDR2 SQIVND (reference sequence). This CDR3 is 13 amino acids long. V dropped 5 bases and J dropped 3; count of bases not matched to a gene: 3. Using reference TRBV19 and TRBJ2-7 for the parts outside the CDR3, the full variable domain is DGGITQSPKYLFRKEGQNVTLSCEQNLNHDAMYWYRQDPGQGLRLIYYSQIVNDFQKGDIAEGYSVSREKKESFPLTVTSAQKNPTAFYLCASSSDRDYEQYFGPGTRLTVT.

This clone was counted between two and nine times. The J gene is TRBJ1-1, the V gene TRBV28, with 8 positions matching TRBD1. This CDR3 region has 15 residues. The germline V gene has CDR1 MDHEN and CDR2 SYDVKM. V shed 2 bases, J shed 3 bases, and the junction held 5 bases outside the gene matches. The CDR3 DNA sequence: TGTGCCAGCAGTTTACTGGACAGGGTGGACACTGAAGCTTTCTTT. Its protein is CASSLLDRVDTEAFF.

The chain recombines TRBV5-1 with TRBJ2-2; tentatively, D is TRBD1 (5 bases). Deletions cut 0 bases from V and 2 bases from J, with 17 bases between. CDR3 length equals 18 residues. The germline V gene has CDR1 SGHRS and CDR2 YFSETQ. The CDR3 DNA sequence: TGCGCCAGCAGCTTGGTACAGGCGGTGGGGATAAACACCGGGGAGCTGTTTTTT. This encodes CASSLVQAVGINTGELFF.

The CDR3 DNA reads TGTGCCAGCAGCGTAATAGGGGGCCACGCGCAGCAGTACTTC. As protein: CASSVIGGHAQQYF. The chain couples TRBV9 to TRBJ2-7; 7 nucleotides match TRBD1. Looked up from germline, CDR1 is SGDLS and CDR2 is YYNGEE. The CDR3 length is 14 residues. The junction had 9 bases not matched to a gene; V was cut back by 1 base and J by 8 bases.

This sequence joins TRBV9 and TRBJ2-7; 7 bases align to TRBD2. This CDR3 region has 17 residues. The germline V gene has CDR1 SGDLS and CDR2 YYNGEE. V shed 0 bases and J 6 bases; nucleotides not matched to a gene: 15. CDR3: CASSVDSPSGAPGEQYF. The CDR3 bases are TGTGCCAGCAGCGTAGATTCCCCCAGCGGGGCCCCTGGCGAGCAGTACTTC.

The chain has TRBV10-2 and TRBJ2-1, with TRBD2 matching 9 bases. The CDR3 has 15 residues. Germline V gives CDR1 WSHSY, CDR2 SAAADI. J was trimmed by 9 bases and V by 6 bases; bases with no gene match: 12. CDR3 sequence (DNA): TGCGCCAGCAGAAGAACTAGGACTAGCGCATCTGAGCAGTTCTTC. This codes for CASRRTRTSASEQFF.

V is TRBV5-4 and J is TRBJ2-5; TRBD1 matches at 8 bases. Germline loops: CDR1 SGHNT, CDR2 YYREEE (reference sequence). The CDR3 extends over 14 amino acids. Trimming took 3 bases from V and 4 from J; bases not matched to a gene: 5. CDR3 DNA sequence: TGTGCCAGCAGCTCAAACACAGGGGGAGAGACCCAGTACTTC. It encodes CASSSNTGGETQYF.

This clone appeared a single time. CDR3 residues: CASSRGRAGTDTQYF. CDR3 sequence (DNA): TGTGCCAGCAGTCGGGGGAGGGCAGGCACAGATACGCAGTATTTT. The rearrangement joins TRBV28 to TRBJ2-3; TRBD2 matches at 7 bases. Trimming at V came to 5 bases and at J to 1 base, leaving 6 bases not matched to a gene. This CDR3 spans 15 amino acids. Germline values: CDR1 MDHEN, CDR2 SYDVKM.